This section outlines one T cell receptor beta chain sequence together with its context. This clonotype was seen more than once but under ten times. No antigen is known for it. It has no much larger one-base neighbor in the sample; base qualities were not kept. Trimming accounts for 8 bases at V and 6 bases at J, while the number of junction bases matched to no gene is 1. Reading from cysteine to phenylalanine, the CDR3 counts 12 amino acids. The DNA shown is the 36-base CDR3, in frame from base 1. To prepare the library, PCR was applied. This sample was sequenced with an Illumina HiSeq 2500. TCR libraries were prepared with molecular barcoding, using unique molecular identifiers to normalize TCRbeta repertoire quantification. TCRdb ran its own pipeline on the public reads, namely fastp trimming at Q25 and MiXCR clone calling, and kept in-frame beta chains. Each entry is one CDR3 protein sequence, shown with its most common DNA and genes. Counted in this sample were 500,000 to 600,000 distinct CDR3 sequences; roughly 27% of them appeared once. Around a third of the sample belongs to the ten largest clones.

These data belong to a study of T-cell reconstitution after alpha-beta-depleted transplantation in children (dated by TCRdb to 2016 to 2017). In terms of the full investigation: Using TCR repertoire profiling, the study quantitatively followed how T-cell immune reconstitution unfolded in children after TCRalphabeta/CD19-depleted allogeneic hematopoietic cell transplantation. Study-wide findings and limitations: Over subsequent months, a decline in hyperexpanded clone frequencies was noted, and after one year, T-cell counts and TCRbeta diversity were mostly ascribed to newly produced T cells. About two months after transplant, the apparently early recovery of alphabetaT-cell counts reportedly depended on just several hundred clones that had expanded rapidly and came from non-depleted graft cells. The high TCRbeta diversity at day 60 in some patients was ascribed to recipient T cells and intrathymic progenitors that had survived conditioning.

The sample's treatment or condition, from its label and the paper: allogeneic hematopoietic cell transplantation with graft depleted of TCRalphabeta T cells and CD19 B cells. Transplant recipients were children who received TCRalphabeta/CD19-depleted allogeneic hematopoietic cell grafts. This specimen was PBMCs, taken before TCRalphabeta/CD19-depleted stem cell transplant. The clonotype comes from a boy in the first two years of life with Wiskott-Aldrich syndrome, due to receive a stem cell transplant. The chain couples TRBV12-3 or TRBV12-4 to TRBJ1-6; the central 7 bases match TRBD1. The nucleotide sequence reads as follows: TGTGCCAGCGGGACAGTTAATTCACCCCTCCACTTT. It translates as CASGTVNSPLHF.